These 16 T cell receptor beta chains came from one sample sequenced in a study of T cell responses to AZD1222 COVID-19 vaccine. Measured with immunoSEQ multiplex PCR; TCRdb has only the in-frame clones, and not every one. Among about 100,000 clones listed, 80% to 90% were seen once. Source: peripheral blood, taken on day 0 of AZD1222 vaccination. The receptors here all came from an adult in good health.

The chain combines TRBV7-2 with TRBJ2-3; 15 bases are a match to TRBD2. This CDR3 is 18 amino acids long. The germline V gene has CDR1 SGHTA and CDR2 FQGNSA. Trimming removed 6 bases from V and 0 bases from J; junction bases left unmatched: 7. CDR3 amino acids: CASRRGLAGGYSTDTQYF. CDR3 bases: TGTGCCAGCAGGCGGGGACTAGCGGGGGGTTATAGCACAGATACGCAGTATTTT.

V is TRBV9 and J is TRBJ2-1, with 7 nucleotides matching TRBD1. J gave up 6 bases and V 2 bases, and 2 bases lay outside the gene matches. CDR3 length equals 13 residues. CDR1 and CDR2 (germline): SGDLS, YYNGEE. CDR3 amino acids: CASSVGTANEQFF. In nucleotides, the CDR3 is TGTGCCAGCAGCGTTGGGACAGCCAATGAGCAGTTCTTC. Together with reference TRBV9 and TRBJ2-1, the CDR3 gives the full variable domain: DSGVTQTPKHLITATGQRVTLRCSPRSGDLSVYWYQQSLDQGLQFLIQYYNGEERAKGNILERFSAQQFPDLHSELNLSSLELGDSALYFCASSVGTANEQFFGPGTRLTVL.

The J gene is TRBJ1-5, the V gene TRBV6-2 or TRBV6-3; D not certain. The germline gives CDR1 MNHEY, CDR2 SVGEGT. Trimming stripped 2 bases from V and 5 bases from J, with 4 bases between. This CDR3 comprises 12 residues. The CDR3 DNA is TGTGCCAGCAGTTACGGGTATCAGCCCCAGCATTTT. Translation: CASSYGYQPQHF.

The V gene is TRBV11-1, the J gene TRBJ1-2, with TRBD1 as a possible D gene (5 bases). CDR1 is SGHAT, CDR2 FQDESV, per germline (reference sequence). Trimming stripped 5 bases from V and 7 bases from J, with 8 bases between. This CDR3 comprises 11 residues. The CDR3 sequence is CASSRGAGYTF. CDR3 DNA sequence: TGTGCCAGCAGCCGAGGGGCTGGCTACACCTTC.

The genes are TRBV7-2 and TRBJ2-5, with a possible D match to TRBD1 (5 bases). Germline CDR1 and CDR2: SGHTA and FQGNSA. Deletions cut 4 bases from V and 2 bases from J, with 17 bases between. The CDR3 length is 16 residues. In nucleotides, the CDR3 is TGTGCCAGCAGCTACAACAGTGGGGCAGGGCAAGAGACCCAGTACTTC. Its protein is CASSYNSGAGQETQYF.

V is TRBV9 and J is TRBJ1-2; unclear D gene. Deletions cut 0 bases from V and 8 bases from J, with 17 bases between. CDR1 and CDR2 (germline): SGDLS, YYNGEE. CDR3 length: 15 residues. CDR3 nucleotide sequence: TGTGCCAGCAGCGTAGGAATGGTTCTTTCCAACGGCTACACCTTC. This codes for CASSVGMVLSNGYTF.

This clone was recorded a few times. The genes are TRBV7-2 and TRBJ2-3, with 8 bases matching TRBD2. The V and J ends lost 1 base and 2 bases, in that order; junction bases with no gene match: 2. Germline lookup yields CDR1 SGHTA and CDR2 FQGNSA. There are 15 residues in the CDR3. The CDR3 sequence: CASSLVAGNTDTQYF. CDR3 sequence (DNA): TGTGCCAGCAGCTTAGTAGCGGGGAACACAGATACGCAGTATTTT. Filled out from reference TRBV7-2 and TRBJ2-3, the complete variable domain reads GAGVSQSPSNKVTEKGKDVELRCDPISGHTALYWYRQSLGQGLEFLIYFQGNSAPDKSGLPSDRFSAERTGGSVSTLTIQRTQQEDSAVYLCASSLVAGNTDTQYFGPGTRLTVL.

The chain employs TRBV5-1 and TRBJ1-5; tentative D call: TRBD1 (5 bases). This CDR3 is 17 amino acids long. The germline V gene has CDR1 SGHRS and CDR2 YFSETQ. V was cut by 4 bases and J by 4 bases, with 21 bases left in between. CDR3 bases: TGCGCCAGCAGCACACACCCTTCGGGGGGATTGAATCAGCCCCAGCATTTT. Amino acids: CASSTHPSGGLNQPQHF.

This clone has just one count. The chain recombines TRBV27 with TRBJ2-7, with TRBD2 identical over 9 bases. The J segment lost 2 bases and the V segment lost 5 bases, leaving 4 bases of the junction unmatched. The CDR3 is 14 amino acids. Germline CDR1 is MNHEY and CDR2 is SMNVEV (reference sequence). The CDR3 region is CASSPTSGAYEQYF. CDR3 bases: TGTGCCAGCAGTCCGACTAGCGGAGCCTACGAGCAGTACTTC.

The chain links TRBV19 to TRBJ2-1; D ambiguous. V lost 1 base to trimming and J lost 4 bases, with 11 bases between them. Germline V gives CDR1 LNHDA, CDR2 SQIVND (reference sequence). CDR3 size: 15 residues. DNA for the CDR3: TGTGCCAGTAGTATAGGGTACCCGCCATACAATGAGCAGTTCTTC. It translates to CASSIGYPPYNEQFF.

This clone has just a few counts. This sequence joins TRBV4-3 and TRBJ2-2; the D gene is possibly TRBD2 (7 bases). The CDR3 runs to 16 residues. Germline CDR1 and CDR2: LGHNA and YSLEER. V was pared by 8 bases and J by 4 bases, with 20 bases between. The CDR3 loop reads CASSREEQGTTGELFF. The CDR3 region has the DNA TGCGCCAGCTCCCGGGAGGAACAGGGTACCACCGGGGAGCTGTTTTTT.

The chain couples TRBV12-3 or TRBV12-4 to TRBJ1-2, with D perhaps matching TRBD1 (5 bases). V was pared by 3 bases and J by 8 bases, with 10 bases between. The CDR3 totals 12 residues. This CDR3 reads CASSFGGDGYTF. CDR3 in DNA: TGTGCCAGCAGTTTTGGGGGGGACGGCTACACCTTC.

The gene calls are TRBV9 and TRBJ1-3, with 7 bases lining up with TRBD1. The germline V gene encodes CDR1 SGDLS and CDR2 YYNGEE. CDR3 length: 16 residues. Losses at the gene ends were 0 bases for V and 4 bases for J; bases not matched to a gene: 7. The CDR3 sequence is CASSVALTGNGNTIYF. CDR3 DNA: TGTGCCAGCAGCGTAGCTTTGACAGGGAACGGAAACACCATATATTTT.

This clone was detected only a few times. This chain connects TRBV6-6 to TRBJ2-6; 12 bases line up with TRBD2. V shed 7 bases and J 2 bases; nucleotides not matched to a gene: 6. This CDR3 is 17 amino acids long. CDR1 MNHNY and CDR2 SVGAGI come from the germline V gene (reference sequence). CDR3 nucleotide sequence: TGTGCCAGCAATCGACTAGCGGGAGAGGCTGGGGCCAACGTCCTGACTTTC. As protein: CASNRLAGEAGANVLTF.

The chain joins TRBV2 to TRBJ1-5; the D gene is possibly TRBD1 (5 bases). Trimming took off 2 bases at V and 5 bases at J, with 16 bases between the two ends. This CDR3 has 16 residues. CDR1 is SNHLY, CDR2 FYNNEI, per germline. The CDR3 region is CASSESGRVLYQPQHF. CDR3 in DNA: TGTGCCAGCAGTGAAAGCGGCAGGGTACTCTATCAGCCCCAGCATTTT. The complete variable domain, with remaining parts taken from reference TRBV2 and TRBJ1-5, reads EPEVTQTPSHQVTQMGQEVILRCVPISNHLYFYWYRQILGQKVEFLVSFYNNEISEKSEIFDDQFSVERPDGSNFTLKIRSTKLEDSAMYFCASSESGRVLYQPQHFGDGTRLSIL.

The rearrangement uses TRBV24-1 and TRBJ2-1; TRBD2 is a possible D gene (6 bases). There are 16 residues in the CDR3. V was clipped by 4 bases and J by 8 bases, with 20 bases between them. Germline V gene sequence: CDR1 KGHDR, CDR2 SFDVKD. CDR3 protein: CATSDLWGDSLDEQFF. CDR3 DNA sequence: TGTGCCACCAGTGACCTATGGGGGGACTCCTTAGATGAGCAGTTCTTC.